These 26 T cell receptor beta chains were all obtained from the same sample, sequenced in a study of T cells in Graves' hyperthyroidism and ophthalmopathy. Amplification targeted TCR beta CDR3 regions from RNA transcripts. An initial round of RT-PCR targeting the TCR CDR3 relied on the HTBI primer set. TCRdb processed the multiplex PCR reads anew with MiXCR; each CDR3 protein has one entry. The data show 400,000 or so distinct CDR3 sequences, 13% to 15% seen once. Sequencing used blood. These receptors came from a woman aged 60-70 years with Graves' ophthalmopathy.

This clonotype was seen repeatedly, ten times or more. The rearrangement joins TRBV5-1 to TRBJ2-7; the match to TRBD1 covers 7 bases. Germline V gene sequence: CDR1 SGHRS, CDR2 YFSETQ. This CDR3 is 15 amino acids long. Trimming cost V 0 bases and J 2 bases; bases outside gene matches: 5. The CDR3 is CASSLVGQSTYEQYF. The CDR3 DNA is TGCGCCAGCAGCTTGGTGGGACAGAGTACCTACGAGCAGTACTTC.

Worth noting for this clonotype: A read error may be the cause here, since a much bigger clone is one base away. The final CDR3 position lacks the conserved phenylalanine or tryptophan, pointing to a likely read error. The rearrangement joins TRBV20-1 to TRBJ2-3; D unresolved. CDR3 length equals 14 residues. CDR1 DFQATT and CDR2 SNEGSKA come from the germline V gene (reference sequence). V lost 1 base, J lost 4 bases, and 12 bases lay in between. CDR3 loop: CSARAPVAPDTQYS. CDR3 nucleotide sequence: TGCAGTGCTAGAGCCCCGGTAGCCCCAGATACGCAGTATTCT.

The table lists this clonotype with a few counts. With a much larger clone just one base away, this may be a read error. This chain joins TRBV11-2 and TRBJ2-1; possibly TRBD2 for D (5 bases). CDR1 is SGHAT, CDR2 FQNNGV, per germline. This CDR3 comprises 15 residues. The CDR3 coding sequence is TGTGCCAGCAGCCTAACTAGAGGAACCTACGATGAGCAGTTCTTC. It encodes CASSLTRGTYDEQFF.

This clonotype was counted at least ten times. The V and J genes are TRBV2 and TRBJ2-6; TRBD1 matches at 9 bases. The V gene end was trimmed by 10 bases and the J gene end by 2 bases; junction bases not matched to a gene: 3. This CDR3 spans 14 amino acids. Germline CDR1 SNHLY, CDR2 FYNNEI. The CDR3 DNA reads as TGTGCCACAGACAGGGGGGCTGGGGCCAACGTCCTGACTTTC. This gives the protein CATDRGAGANVLTF.

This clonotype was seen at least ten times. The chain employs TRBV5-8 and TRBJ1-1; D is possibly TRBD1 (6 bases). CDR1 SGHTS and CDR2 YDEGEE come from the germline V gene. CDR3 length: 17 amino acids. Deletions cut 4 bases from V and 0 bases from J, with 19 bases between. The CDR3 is CASSPGGWAFMNTEAFF. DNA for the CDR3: TGTGCCAGCAGCCCCGGGGGCTGGGCTTTCATGAACACTGAAGCTTTCTTT.

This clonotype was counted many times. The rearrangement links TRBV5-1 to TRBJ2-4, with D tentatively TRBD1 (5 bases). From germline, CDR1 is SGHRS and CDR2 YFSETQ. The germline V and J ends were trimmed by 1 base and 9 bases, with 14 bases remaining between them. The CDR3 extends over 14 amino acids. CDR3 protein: CASSLMVDGAIQYF. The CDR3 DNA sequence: TGCGCCAGCAGCTTGATGGTCGATGGGGCCATTCAGTACTTC. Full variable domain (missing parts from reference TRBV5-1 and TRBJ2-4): KAGVTQTPRYLIKTRGQQVTLSCSPISGHRSVSWYQQTPGQGLQFLFEYFSETQRNKGNFPGRFSGRQFSNSRSEMNVSTLELGDSALYLCASSLMVDGAIQYFGAGTRLSVL.

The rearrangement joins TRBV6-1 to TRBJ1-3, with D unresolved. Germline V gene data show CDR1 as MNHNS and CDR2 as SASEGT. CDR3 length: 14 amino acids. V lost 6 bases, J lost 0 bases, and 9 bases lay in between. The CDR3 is CASRDAFSGNTIYF. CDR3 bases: TGTGCCAGCAGGGACGCCTTCTCTGGAAACACCATATATTTT.

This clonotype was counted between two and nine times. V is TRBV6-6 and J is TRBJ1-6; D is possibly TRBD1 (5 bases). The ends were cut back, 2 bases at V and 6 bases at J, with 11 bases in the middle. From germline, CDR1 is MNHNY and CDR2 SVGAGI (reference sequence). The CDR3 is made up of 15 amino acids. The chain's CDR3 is CASSYGAIVNSPLHF. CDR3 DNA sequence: TGTGCCAGCAGTTACGGGGCCATTGTTAATTCACCCCTCCACTTT.

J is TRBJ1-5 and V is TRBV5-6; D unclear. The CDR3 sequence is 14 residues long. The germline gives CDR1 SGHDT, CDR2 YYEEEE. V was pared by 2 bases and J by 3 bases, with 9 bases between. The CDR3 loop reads CASSFMGSNQPQHF. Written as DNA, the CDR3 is TGTGCCAGCAGCTTTATGGGTTCCAATCAGCCCCAGCATTTT.

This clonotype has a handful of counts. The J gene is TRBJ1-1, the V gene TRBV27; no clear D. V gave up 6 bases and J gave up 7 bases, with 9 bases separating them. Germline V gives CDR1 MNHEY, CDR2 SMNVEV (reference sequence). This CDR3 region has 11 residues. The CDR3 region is CASRKRHEAFF. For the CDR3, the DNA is TGTGCCAGCAGAAAAAGGCATGAAGCTTTCTTT.

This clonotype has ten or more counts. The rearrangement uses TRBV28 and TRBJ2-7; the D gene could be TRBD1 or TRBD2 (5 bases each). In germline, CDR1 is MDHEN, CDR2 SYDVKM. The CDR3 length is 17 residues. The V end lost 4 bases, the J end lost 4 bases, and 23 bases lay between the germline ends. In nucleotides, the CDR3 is TGTGCCAGCAGTTCACCCAGGGACCCCTGGACGAGTTACGAGCAGTACTTC. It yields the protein CASSSPRDPWTSYEQYF.

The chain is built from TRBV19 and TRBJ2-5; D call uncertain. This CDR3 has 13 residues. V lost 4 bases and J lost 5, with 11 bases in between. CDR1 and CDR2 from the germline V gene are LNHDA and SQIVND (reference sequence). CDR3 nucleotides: TGTGCCAGTAGTAAAACCGGGCGTGAGACCCAGTACTTC. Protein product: CASSKTGRETQYF.

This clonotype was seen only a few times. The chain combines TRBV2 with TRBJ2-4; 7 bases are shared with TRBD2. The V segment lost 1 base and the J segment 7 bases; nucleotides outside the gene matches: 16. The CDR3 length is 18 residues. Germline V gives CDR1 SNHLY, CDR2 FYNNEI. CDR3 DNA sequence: TGTGCCAGCAGTGAAGAGCCCCCCGGGAGGATATCTAGGAACATTCAGTACTTC. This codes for CASSEEPPGRISRNIQYF.

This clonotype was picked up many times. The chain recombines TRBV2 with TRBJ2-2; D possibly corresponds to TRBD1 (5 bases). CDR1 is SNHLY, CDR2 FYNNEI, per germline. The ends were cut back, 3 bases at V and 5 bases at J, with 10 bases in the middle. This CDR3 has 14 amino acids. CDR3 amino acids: CASSDRRGTGELFF. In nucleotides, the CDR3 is TGTGCCAGCAGTGATCGTAGGGGAACCGGGGAGCTGTTTTTT. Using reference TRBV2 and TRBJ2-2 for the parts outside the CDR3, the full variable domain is EPEVTQTPSHQVTQMGQEVILRCVPISNHLYFYWYRQILGQKVEFLVSFYNNEISEKSEIFDDQFSVERPDGSNFTLKIRSTKLEDSAMYFCASSDRRGTGELFFGEGSRLTVL.

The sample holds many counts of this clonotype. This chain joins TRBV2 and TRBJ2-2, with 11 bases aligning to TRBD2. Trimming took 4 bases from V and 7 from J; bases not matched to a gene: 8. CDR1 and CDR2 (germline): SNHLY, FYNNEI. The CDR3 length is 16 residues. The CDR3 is CASSATSGSLDGELFF. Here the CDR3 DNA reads TGTGCCAGCAGTGCCACTAGCGGGAGCTTGGACGGGGAGCTGTTTTTT.

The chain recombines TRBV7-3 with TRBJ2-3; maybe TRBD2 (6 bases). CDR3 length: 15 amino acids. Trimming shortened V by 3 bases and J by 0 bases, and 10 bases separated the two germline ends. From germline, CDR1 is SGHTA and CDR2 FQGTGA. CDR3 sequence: CASSLTGESTDTQYF. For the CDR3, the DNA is TGTGCCAGCAGCTTGACGGGGGAAAGCACAGATACGCAGTATTTT.

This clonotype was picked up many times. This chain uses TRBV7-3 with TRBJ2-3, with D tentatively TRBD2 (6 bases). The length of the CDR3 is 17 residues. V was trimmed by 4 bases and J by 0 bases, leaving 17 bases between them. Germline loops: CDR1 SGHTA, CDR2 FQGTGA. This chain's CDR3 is CASSSSGLVLSTDTQYF. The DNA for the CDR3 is TGTGCCAGCAGCTCCTCGGGACTGGTTCTTAGCACAGATACGCAGTATTTT.

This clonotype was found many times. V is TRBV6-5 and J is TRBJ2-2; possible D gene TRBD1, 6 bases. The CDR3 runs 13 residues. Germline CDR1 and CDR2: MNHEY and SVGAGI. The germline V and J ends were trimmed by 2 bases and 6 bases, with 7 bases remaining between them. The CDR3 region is CASSYKGAGELFF. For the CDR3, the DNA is TGTGCCAGCAGTTACAAGGGGGCCGGGGAGCTGTTTTTT.

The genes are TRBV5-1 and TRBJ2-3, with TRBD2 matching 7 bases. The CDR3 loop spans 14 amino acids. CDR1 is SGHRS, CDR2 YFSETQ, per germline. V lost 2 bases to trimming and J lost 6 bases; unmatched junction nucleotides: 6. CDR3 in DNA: TGCGCCAGCAGCTTAGCGGGACCTAGGGATACGCAGTATTTT. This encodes CASSLAGPRDTQYF.

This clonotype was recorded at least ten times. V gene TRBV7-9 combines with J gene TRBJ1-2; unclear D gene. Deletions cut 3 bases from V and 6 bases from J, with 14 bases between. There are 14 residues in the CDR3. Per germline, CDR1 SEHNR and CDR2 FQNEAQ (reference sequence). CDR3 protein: CASSFTARNDGYTF. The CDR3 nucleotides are TGTGCCAGCAGCTTCACCGCACGGAACGATGGCTACACCTTC.

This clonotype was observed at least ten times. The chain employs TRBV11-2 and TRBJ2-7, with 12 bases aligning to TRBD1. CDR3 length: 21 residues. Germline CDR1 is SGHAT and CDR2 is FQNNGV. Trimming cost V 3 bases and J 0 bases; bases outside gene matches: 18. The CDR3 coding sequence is TGTGCCAGCAGCTTGACAACCGGGACAGGGGGCAGGACCGCTAGCTCCTACGAGCAGTACTTC. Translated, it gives CASSLTTGTGGRTASSYEQYF.

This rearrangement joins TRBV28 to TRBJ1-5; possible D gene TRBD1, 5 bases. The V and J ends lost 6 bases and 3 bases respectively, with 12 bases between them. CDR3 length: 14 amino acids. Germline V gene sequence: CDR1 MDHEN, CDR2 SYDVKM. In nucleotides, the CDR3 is TGTGCCAGCAGGGGGGGGTCCACCAATCAGCCCCAGCATTTT. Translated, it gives CASRGGSTNQPQHF.

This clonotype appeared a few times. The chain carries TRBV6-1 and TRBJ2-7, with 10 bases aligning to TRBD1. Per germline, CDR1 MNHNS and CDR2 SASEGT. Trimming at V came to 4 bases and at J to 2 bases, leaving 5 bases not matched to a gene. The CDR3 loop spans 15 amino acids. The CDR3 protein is CASSVTGTGAYEQYF. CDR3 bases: TGTGCCAGCAGTGTTACCGGGACAGGGGCCTACGAGCAGTACTTC.

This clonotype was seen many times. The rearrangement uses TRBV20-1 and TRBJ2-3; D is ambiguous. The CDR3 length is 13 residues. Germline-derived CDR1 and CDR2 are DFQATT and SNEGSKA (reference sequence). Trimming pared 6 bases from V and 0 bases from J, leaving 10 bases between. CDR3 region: CSAHRPSTDTQYF. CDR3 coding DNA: TGCAGTGCCCATCGACCAAGCACAGATACGCAGTATTTT.

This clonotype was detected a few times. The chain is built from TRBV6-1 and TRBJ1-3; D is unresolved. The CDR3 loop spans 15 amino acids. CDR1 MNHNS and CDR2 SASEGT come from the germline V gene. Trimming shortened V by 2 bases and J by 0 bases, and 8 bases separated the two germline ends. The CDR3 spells CASSEQPSSGNTIYF. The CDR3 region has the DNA TGTGCCAGCAGTGAACAGCCAAGCTCTGGAAACACCATATATTTT.

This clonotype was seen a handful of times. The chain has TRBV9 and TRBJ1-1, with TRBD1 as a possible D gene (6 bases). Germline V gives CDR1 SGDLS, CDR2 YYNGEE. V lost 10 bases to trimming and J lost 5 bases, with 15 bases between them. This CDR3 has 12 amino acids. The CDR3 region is CAVLGAGTEAFF. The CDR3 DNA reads TGTGCCGTCTTGGGGGCAGGGACTGAAGCTTTCTTT.